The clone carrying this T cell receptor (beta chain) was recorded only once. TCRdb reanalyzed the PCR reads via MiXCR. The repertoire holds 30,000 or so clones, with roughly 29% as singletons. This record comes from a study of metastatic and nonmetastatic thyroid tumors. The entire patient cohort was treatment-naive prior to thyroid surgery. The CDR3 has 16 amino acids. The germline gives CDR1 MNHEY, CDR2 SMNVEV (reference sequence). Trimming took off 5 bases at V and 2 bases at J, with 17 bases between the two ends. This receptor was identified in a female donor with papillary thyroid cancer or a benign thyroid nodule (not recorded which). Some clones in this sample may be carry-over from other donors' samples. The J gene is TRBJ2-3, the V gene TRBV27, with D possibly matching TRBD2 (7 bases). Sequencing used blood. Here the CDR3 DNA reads TGTGCCAGCAGTACTTTCCCGGGGGGCCCCACAGATACGCAGTATTTT. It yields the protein CASSTFPGGPTDTQYF.